These 20 T cell receptor beta chains originate from one sample sequenced in a study of blood T cell repertoires in COVID-19. TCRdb's table, derived via immunoSEQ multiplex PCR, lists solely in-frame clones and lacks some. The profile covers tens of thousands of clones, with about 87% appearing a single time and around 7.2% taken by the ten largest. The sequenced material came from peripheral blood. The origin of the receptors is a woman of 80 years or more with acute or convalescent COVID-19.

The gene calls are TRBV30 and TRBJ1-1; possible D gene TRBD1, 5 bases. The V end was cut by 6 bases, the J end by 5 bases, with 13 bases between. CDR3 size: 12 residues. The germline gives CDR1 GTSNPN, CDR2 SVGIG (reference sequence). The CDR3 DNA reads TGTGCCTGCCAGGACACGGCTACTGAAGCTTTCTTT. This encodes CACQDTATEAFF.

This clone was recorded a few times. Written as DNA, the CDR3 is TGTGCCAGCCTTACAGACAGGACGCGGTTAGCTAACTATGGCTACACCTTC. It yields the protein CASLTDRTRLANYGYTF. The V gene is TRBV2, the J gene TRBJ1-2; perhaps TRBD1 as D (6 bases). The CDR3 has 17 amino acids. V was shortened by 8 bases and J by 0 bases, with 22 bases between the two germline ends. Germline assignment: CDR1 SNHLY and CDR2 FYNNEI.

The CDR3 bases are TGTGCCAGCAGTGCATCGGGGACTGAGACCCAGTACTTC. Protein product: CASSASGTETQYF. The chain uses TRBV2 and TRBJ2-5, with D possibly matching TRBD2 (6 bases). Germline V gene data show CDR1 as SNHLY and CDR2 as FYNNEI. The CDR3 runs 13 residues. Trimming took off 4 bases at V and 5 bases at J, with 11 bases between the two ends. The full variable domain, with the rest looked up from reference TRBV2 and TRBJ2-5, is EPEVTQTPSHQVTQMGQEVILRCVPISNHLYFYWYRQILGQKVEFLVSFYNNEISEKSEIFDDQFSVERPDGSNFTLKIRSTKLEDSAMYFCASSASGTETQYFGPGTRLLVL.

The chain carries TRBV19 and TRBJ1-2; TRBD1 aligns across 9 bases. The CDR3 consists of 12 residues. Looked up from germline, CDR1 is LNHDA and CDR2 is SQIVND (reference sequence). The ends lost 6 bases at V and 6 bases at J; junction bases unmatched: 2. CDR3 residues: CASSGTGNGYTF. In nucleotides, the CDR3 is TGTGCCAGTAGCGGGACAGGGAATGGCTACACCTTC.

CDR3 sequence: CASSQESGLSSNYGYTF. CDR3 coding DNA: TGCGCCAGCAGCCAAGAATCGGGACTGTCCTCTAACTATGGCTACACCTTC. The chain couples TRBV4-3 to TRBJ1-2; tentatively, D is TRBD1 (5 bases). This CDR3 has 17 residues. The V and J ends lost 0 bases and 0 bases respectively, with 14 bases between them. Germline CDR1 and CDR2: LGHNA and YSLEER.

The chain joins TRBV2 to TRBJ1-3; TRBD1 might be the D (5 bases). Germline V lookup: CDR1 SNHLY, CDR2 FYNNEI. With 2 bases removed from V and 4 bases from J, the gap between germline ends came to 15 bases. The CDR3 has 16 amino acids. CDR3 sequence reads: CASSERNRQAGNTIYF. CDR3 nucleotide sequence: TGTGCCAGCAGTGAAAGGAACAGGCAGGCCGGAAACACCATATATTTT.

This clone was seen only once. The J gene is TRBJ2-1, the V gene TRBV30, with TRBD2 matching over 11 bases. Germline V CDR1 and CDR2: GTSNPN, SVGIG (reference sequence). Trimming removed 1 base from V and 10 bases from J; junction bases left unmatched: 3. This CDR3 contains 13 residues. CDR3 amino acids: CAWSAGTSGEQFF. The CDR3 nucleotides read TGTGCCTGGAGTGCAGGGACTAGCGGAGAGCAGTTCTTC. The whole variable domain, remainder taken from reference TRBV30 and TRBJ2-1, is SQTIHQWPATLVQPVGSPLSLECTVEGTSNPNLYWYRQAAGRGLQLLFYSVGIGQISSEVPQNLSASRPQDRQFILSSKKLLLSDSGFYLCAWSAGTSGEQFFGPGTRLTVL.

V usage is TRBV19 and J usage is TRBJ1-2; D is perhaps TRBD1 (5 bases). The length of the CDR3 is 12 residues. Trimming removed 9 bases from V and 2 bases from J, with 10 bases in between. Germline loops: CDR1 LNHDA, CDR2 SQIVND (reference sequence). Here the CDR3 DNA reads TGTGCCAGCCGACAGCCAAACTATGGCTACACCTTC. It is translated as CASRQPNYGYTF.

Here the CDR3 DNA reads TGTGCCAGCAGCCAAGATCTACAGGGAGACTATGGCTACACCTTC. This codes for CASSQDLQGDYGYTF. The chain links TRBV4-2 to TRBJ1-2; D may be TRBD1 (6 bases). The CDR3 has 15 residues. With 0 bases removed from V and 3 bases from J, the gap between germline ends came to 11 bases. Germline V gives CDR1 LGHNA, CDR2 YNFKEQ.

The J gene is TRBJ2-7, the V gene TRBV4-1, with 11 bases fitting TRBD2. CDR1 and CDR2 (germline): MGHRA, YSYEKL. Unmatched junction bases numbered 4, after V lost 4 bases and J lost 2 bases. The CDR3 spans 15 residues. The CDR3 nucleotides are TGCGCCAGCAGCCTCACTAGCGGGAGCACCTACGAGCAGTACTTC. Residues: CASSLTSGSTYEQYF.

The rearrangement uses TRBV6-2 or TRBV6-3 and TRBJ1-1; D is possibly TRBD1 (5 bases). Trimming cost V 0 bases and J 4 bases, with 12 bases left between them. Germline V gene data show CDR1 as MNHEY and CDR2 as SVGEGT. CDR3 length equals 15 residues. This CDR3 reads CASSYSTGVGTEAFF. The CDR3 DNA reads as TGTGCCAGCAGTTACTCGACGGGGGTGGGCACTGAAGCTTTCTTT.

The V call is TRBV3-1 (or the pseudogene TRBV3-2), the J call TRBJ2-7; 9 nucleotides align to TRBD2. From germline, CDR1 is LGHDT and CDR2 YNNKEL (reference sequence). Germline trimming cut 1 base from V and 6 bases from J; bases unmatched to any gene: 16. The length of the CDR3 is 18 residues. This CDR3 is CASSQGSGGRAFPPEQYF. CDR3 in DNA: TGTGCCAGCAGCCAAGGATCTGGCGGGAGGGCCTTCCCCCCCGAGCAGTACTTC.

The chain couples TRBV27 to TRBJ1-5; tentative D call: TRBD1 (6 bases). This CDR3 has 16 residues. V shed 2 bases and J shed 1 base, with 12 bases lying between them. Per the germline V gene, CDR1 is MNHEY and CDR2 is SMNVEV (reference sequence). CDR3 DNA: TGTGCCAGCAGTTTAAGGTTGGGGGCCAGCAATCAGCCCCAGCATTTT. It translates to CASSLRLGASNQPQHF.

The rearrangement joins TRBV19 to TRBJ1-1, with D possibly matching TRBD1 (6 bases). Germline assignment: CDR1 LNHDA and CDR2 SQIVND (reference sequence). V lost 8 bases and J lost 4, with 23 bases in between. The CDR3 totals 16 residues. Here the CDR3 reads CASGKTGSGWITEAFF. DNA of the CDR3: TGTGCCAGTGGTAAAACAGGGTCCGGGTGGATCACTGAAGCTTTCTTT.

V usage is TRBV2 and J usage is TRBJ2-5; 15 nucleotides align to TRBD2. Germline V gene sequence: CDR1 SNHLY, CDR2 FYNNEI. The CDR3 contains 18 residues. The V gene end was trimmed by 3 bases and the J gene end by 5 bases; junction bases not matched to a gene: 10. The CDR3 reads CASSDGLAGGPRDETQYF. As DNA, the CDR3 is TGTGCCAGCAGTGATGGACTAGCGGGGGGGCCACGAGATGAGACCCAGTACTTC.

The chain employs TRBV2 and TRBJ2-3; 7 bases line up with TRBD2. V shed 5 bases and J 5 bases; nucleotides not matched to a gene: 13. Per the germline V gene, CDR1 is SNHLY and CDR2 is FYNNEI. This CDR3 is 16 amino acids long. CDR3 loop: CASSLGGGRRKDTQYF. CDR3 bases: TGTGCCAGCAGTTTAGGAGGCGGGAGAAGAAAAGATACGCAGTATTTT.

The V gene is TRBV18, the J gene TRBJ2-2, with 7 bases fitting TRBD2. The germline CDR1 and CDR2 sequences are KGHSH and LQKENI. V lost 0 bases, J lost 2 bases, and 6 bases stayed unmatched. This CDR3 has 17 amino acids. In DNA, the CDR3 is TGTGCCAGCTCACCACCGATGGCTAGCGGTAACACCGGGGAGCTGTTTTTT. It yields the protein CASSPPMASGNTGELFF. The full variable domain, completed using reference TRBV18 and TRBJ2-2, is NAGVMQNPRHLVRRRGQEARLRCSPMKGHSHVYWYRQLPEEGLKFMVYLQKENIIDESGMPKERFSAEFPKEGPSILRIQQVVRGDSAAYFCASSPPMASGNTGELFFGEGSRLTVL.

The rearrangement links TRBV13 to TRBJ2-7; 7 nucleotides line up with TRBD1. Germline CDR1 and CDR2: PRHDT and FYEKMQ (reference sequence). Trimming took 0 bases from V and 0 from J; bases not matched to a gene: 2. The CDR3 has 15 residues. The CDR3 spells CASSLGQGSSYEQYF. The CDR3 DNA reads TGTGCCAGCAGCTTAGGACAGGGGAGCTCCTACGAGCAGTACTTC.

The CDR3: CASSLMGKTYEQYF. In DNA form, the CDR3 reads TGCGCCAGCAGCTTGATGGGCAAAACCTACGAGCAGTACTTC. The chain carries TRBV5-1 and TRBJ2-7; D gene unclear. The V end was cut by 1 base, the J end by 2 bases, with 10 bases between. The CDR3 is 14 residues long. Looked up from germline, CDR1 is SGHRS and CDR2 is YFSETQ. The complete variable domain, with remaining parts taken from reference TRBV5-1 and TRBJ2-7, reads KAGVTQTPRYLIKTRGQQVTLSCSPISGHRSVSWYQQTPGQGLQFLFEYFSETQRNKGNFPGRFSGRQFSNSRSEMNVSTLELGDSALYLCASSLMGKTYEQYFGPGTRLTVT.

The V call is TRBV19, the J call TRBJ1-1; a possible D gene is TRBD1 (5 bases). The CDR3 spans 14 residues. Between the trimmed V and J ends, which lost 6 bases and 3 bases, there was a span of 14 bases. Looked up from germline, CDR1 is LNHDA and CDR2 is SQIVND (reference sequence). CDR3 nucleotide sequence: TGTGCCAGTAGGAGGGAGGGGAAATACACTGAAGCTTTCTTT. Protein: CASRREGKYTEAFF.